The TCR beta chain described here comes from a study of T cell clonality in common variable immunodeficiency (dated by TCRdb to the mid-2010s). The CDR3 covers 12 residues, taking in both the cysteine and the phenylalanine. The DNA has 27 bases, all within the CDR3, and is read from base 1. CDR1 is given as SEHNR and CDR2 as FQNEAQ, both from the germline V gene (reference sequence). Trimming takes 5 bases from V and 7 bases from J, and the germline ends sit 11 bases apart. Broader findings and caveats from the paper: Differences among patients in the CVID cohort limited the correlations between repertoire features and clinical complications. Even though DNA input was the same, control samples had an average of about 80,000 unique sequences each, compared with roughly 32,000 in CVID samples. According to the authors, finding the cause of the higher clonality in CVID would require sequencing the repertoires of T cell subpopulations. CVID subjects shared fewer TCRbeta clones with each other than healthy controls did (p < 0.0001). CVID TCRbeta sequences reportedly showed fewer deletions and N-nucleotide insertions and lacked highly modified clones with 13 or more V deletions. Increased TCRbeta clonality was found in CVID subjects compared with healthy controls (t-test p = 0.018), with the increase being most characteristic of about a third of subjects.

CVID samples and control samples contributed equivalent amounts of genomic DNA as sequencing input. For every sample, a 60 bp segment covering the rearranged TCRbeta CDR3 region was amplified and then sequenced. The immunoSEQ assay, a bias-corrected multiplex PCR with high-throughput sequencing, was employed for TCRbeta amplification. As for the authors' bioinformatics: Every unique nucleotide sequence counted as a clone and was annotated with V, D and J genes, copy number and frequency. Sequences were labeled productive if in frame, and non-productive if out of frame or containing stop codons. Clonality was calculated from Shannon's entropy as previously described. Mean CDR3 Kyte-Doolittle hydropathy was derived from the predicted amino acid sequences of productive clones. Scaled V gene usage was hierarchically clustered using Manhattan distance and complete linkage with the R hclust function. To assess clone sharing by CDR3 amino acid sequence, 12 repertoires per group were resampled over 100 rounds. The repertoires were searched for fewer than 75 published EBV-specific TCRbeta sequences and a few hundred published CMV-specific TCRbeta sequences. Two CVID samples that yielded fewer than 10,000 sequences were excluded from the analysis, so 42 CVID repertoires were retained. Not all clones reach the TCRdb copy of this immuneACCESS table, which keeps in-frame sequences only. Checked studies attribute under half of the gap to unresolved V genes and leave the rest unexplained. From that table come the V and J calls and clone size; the DNA was used to work out D and trimming. The data for this sample show tens of thousands of clones, each detected more than once. Of the sample, 29% falls within the top ten clones.

In the case of this clone: What antigen it recognizes has not been identified. The CDR3 end lies 3 residues beyond the end of the read and is filled in from the germline J gene.

Standard criteria, namely reduction of serum IgG, IgA and/or IgM below the normal range together with specific antibody deficiency, were applied for the diagnosis of CVID. There were 45 or so subjects in the CVID group (roughly 30 male and roughly 15 female), ranging in age from roughly 9 to 65 years, with a mean age of 40. Both CVID patients and healthy controls were predominantly of Caucasian heritage. Replacement immunoglobulin therapy had been administered to all CVID subjects for at least one year at the time of study participation. No CVID subject was ill or taking immunomodulatory or immunosuppressive medication when blood was collected. Heparinized peripheral whole blood samples of roughly 5 to 8 ml were obtained from each donor. Genomic DNA from adults with common variable immune deficiency (CVID) and from healthy adult controls was used to sequence TCRbeta CDR3 repertoires. Diluted blood was subjected to density centrifugation over Hypaque 1077 or Ficoll-Paque for isolation of peripheral blood mononuclear cells. Genomic DNA was obtained from unsorted mononuclear cells using either Qiagen column purification or a centrifugation-based method.

The sample consisted of peripheral blood mononuclear cells. The V and J genes are TRBV7-9 and TRBJ1-1; the D segment cannot be called with confidence. This clonotype originated in a human donor with common variable immunodeficiency. Partial CDR3 DNA: TGTGCCAGCAGCGATCCAGCGGGTGAA. Its amino acids are CASSDPAGE. The whole CDR3 reads CASSDPAGEAFF.